This T cell receptor beta chain was retrieved from a study of Ad26.COV2.S vaccination and SARS-CoV-2 variants. The CDR3 covers 15 residues. Looked up from germline, CDR1 is SGHTA and CDR2 is FQGNSA. After removal of 4 bases from V and 2 bases from J, the junction contained 2 bases not matched to a gene. The assay was immunoSEQ multiplex PCR, and TCRdb's table has in-frame clones only and misses some. Among 500,000 or so clones listed, roughly 87% were seen once. Indicated treatment: 15 to 20 received Ad26.COV2.S at low or high dose, single or two shots; about 5 received placebo; per-sample allocation not given. The investigators took samples on day 63 after the first vaccine or placebo injection.

The sequencing here drew on peripheral blood, taken in a trial of Ad26.COV2.S vaccine versus placebo. This clonotype originated in a person between 18 and 60 years old who received the Ad26.COV2.S COVID-19 vaccine or a placebo. The V and J genes are TRBV7-2 and TRBJ1-3; 10 bases fit TRBD1. The CDR3 DNA reads TGTGCCAGCAGCTGGACAGGGGGTGCTGGAAACACCATATATTTT. Protein sequence: CASSWTGGAGNTIYF.